The entry that follows covers one T cell receptor beta chain sequence. Its antigen is undetermined. This sample was included in a study of T cell repertoires in cytomegalovirus infection. Study-level background: In the study, CMV epitopes included recently identified HLA-C-restricted and well-studied HLA-B-restricted ones. Public signatures in TCR beta pointed to CMV infection and matching HLA type.

General study points: Identification of carriers of CMV plus the relevant HLA was performed using cumulative public TCR beta family frequency. What dominated the ex vivo response were HLA-C-restricted CMV-specific TCR beta clonotypes.

TCRdb re-called the reads through MiXCR, storing one row per CDR3 protein. The table lists approximately 770,000 distinct CDR3 sequences, almost 30% of them singletons, with around 13% in the top ten. The CDR3 loop spans 19 amino acids. V was trimmed by 1 base and J by 0 bases, leaving 22 bases between them. Per germline, CDR1 LGHDT and CDR2 YNNKEL (reference sequence). This clonotype originated in a human donor in good health (CMV status not recorded). Some clones in this sample may be carry-over from other donors' samples. The chain joins TRBV3-1 to TRBJ2-7; perhaps D is TRBD1 or TRBD2 (5 bases each). This specimen consisted of cultured CD8+ T cells from PBMCs, obtained from culture after CMV antigen stimulation. CDR3 DNA sequence: TGTGCCAGCAGCCAAGGGTTCTTTGTTGGGGGTTTCGGCTCCTACGAGCAGTACGTC. Its translation: CASSQGFFVGGFGSYEQYV.